The source of this TCR beta chain is a study of blood T cell repertoires in COVID-19. Looking at the study overall: T cells, B-cell-depleted T cells, or PBMCs supplied cDNA or gDNA.

As originally analysed: Reference gene primer amplification yielded estimated nucleated cell counts. The table came from immunoSEQ multiplex PCR; TCRdb's copy has only in-frame clones and leaves some out. The DNA was the basis for D and trimming; V, J and clone size are from that table. The table lists about 80,000 clones, around 88% of them singletons. V shed 0 bases and J 0 bases; nucleotides not matched to a gene: 5. Per germline, CDR1 SGDLS and CDR2 YYNGEE. CDR3 length: 17 residues. Input material: peripheral blood. The chain is built from TRBV9 and TRBJ1-3; 8 bases map to TRBD1. This TCR was sampled from a woman older than 75 with acute or convalescent COVID-19. CDR3 protein: CASSVGDRRFSGNTIYF. In DNA form, the CDR3 reads TGTGCCAGCAGCGTAGGGGACAGGAGGTTCTCTGGAAACACCATATATTTT.